This T cell receptor beta chain was profiled in a study of T-cell reconstitution after alpha-beta-depleted transplantation in children. Regarding the study as a whole: A year had passed since transplant, and T-cell counts and diversity by then came mostly from newly produced T cells. Surviving recipient T cells and thymic progenitors underlay high day-60 TCRbeta diversity in some patients. Alpha-beta T cells present about two months after transplant were reported to originate from several hundred expanded graft clones.

Unique molecular identifiers were incorporated into the prepared TCRbeta library. TCRdb reprocessed the PCR reads via MiXCR and lists one record per CDR3 protein. The table has some 150,000 distinct CDR3 sequences, about 9% seen once. On this clonotype: The antigen remains undetermined.

The ends lost 2 bases at V and 0 bases at J; junction bases unmatched: 11. Germline-derived CDR1 and CDR2 are DFQATT and SNEGSKA (reference sequence). The CDR3 sequence is 18 residues long. The sequence derives from a female patient aged 2-9 years who had a stem cell transplant for congenital amegakaryocytic thrombocytopenia, so the T cells may come from the graft donor. Material: PBMCs, mostly from graft donor cells, obtained 180 days after TCRalphabeta/CD19-depleted stem cell transplant. The V gene is TRBV20-1, the J gene TRBJ2-1; 9 bases line up with TRBD2. The CDR3 sequence: CSARFAGGRDNSYNEQFF. DNA of the CDR3: TGCAGTGCTAGATTTGCGGGAGGGCGAGATAACTCCTACAATGAGCAGTTCTTC.